The rows below give T cell receptor beta chains drawn from one sample of a study of cytomegalovirus exposure and HLA in healthy donors. Measured with immunoSEQ multiplex PCR; TCRdb has only the in-frame clones, and not every one. The sample contains about 130,000 clones, around three quarters of which appear only once. The sequencing input was PBMCs. The receptors here all came from a man aged 18 to 30 in good health and CMV-seronegative. Both conserved end residues are part of each CDR3. D genes are given only for firm matches. Where a row states a size, it is once, few, many or the class of an expanded clone; other rows omit it.

TRBD1	TRBJ2-5	TRBV29-1	NA	TGCAGCGTTGTGGACAGGGGGGAGACCCAGTACTTC	CSVVDRGETQYF
NA	TRBJ2-5	TRBV19	NA	TGTGCCAGTACAAGAGGGTTCGGCCGGGTCGGAGAGACCCAGTACTTC	CASTRGFGRVGETQYF
TRBD2	TRBJ2-5	TRBV9	once	TGTGCCAGCAGCCCCGGACTAGCGGGAGGACTTTCTGAGCAGTACTTC	CASSPGLAGGLSEQYF
TRBD2	TRBJ2-5	TRBV5-1	NA	TGCGCCAGCAGCTTTGTCCGGGCTAGCGGGAGCTTTTACCAAGAGACCCAGTACTTC	CASSFVRASGSFYQETQYF
NA	TRBJ2-3	TRBV30	NA	TGTGCCCGGGGAGGCGCAGATACGCAGTATTTT	CARGGADTQYF
NA	TRBJ1-1	TRBV7-3	NA	TGTGCCAGCAGCTTAGCGTTGAACACTGAAGCTTTCTTT	CASSLALNTEAFF
NA	TRBJ2-5	TRBV5-6	few	TGTGCCAGCAGCGCGCGAGCACAGGGTTTCTCAGAGACCCAGTACTTC	CASSARAQGFSETQYF
TRBD1	TRBJ2-3	TRBV6-5	NA	TGTGCCACCCAGGGGGCCGGCACAGATACGCAGTATTTT	CATQGAGTDTQYF
TRBD2	TRBJ2-3	TRBV13	NA	TGTGCCAGCAGCTTAGTGGGGGGGGTCACAGATACGCAGTATTTT	CASSLVGGVTDTQYF
NA	TRBJ1-4	TRBV7-9	few	TGTGCCAGCAGCTTACGGCAGGGGACCGAAAAACTGTTTTTT	CASSLRQGTEKLFF
TRBD1	TRBJ2-1	TRBV5-5	NA	TGTGCCAGCAGCTTGAGGACAGGGGACTACAATGAGCAGTTCTTC	CASSLRTGDYNEQFF
NA	TRBJ1-4	TRBV23-1	NA	TGCGCCAGCTGCCCCGGAGGTAAGTGCAGGGGTACTAATGAAAAACTGTTTTTT	CASCPGGKCRGTNEKLFF
NA	TRBJ2-2	TRBV6-6	NA	TGTGCCAGCAGTTACTCGGAGGGCTCCGGGGAGCTGTTTTTC	CASSYSEGSGELFF
TRBD1	TRBJ1-1	TRBV9	NA	TGTGCCAGCAGCGTAACAGGGGAGCGGATGAACACTGAAGCTTTCTTT	CASSVTGERMNTEAFF
NA	TRBJ2-3	TRBV7-9	NA	TGTGCCAGCAGCTTATTAGGCACAGATACGCAGTATTTT	CASSLLGTDTQYF
NA	TRBJ1-4	TRBV27	few	TGTGCCAGCAGCGGGGGGGGATCGAATGAAAAACTGTTTTTT	CASSGGGSNEKLFF
NA	TRBJ1-2	TRBV2	NA	TGTGCCAGCAGTGAACAGGGTTATGGCTACACCTTC	CASSEQGYGYTF
NA	TRBJ1-4	TRBV28	once	TGTGCCAGCAGTTTAACGGAGAGAGGTGAAAAACTGTTTTTT	CASSLTERGEKLFF
TRBD1	TRBJ1-5	TRBV6-5	once	TGTGCCAGCAGTTACGGAGGGACAGGGGTTCAGCCCCAGCATTTT	CASSYGGTGVQPQHF
NA	TRBJ2-1	TRBV28	NA	TGTGCCAGCAGTTCTCGCAATGAGCAGTTCTTC	CASSSRNEQFF
NA	TRBJ2-2	TRBV11-2	NA	TGTGCCAGCACCGTCCCCGCCGGGGAGCTGTTTTTT	CASTVPAGELFF
NA	TRBJ2-5	TRBV6-6	NA	TGTGCCAGCAGGAGACTTGAGGAGACCCAGTACTTC	CASRRLEETQYF
NA	TRBJ2-5	TRBV5-1	NA	TGCGCCAGCAGCCAGCGTACAGGGATGGAGACCCAGTACTTC	CASSQRTGMETQYF
TRBD2	TRBJ2-7	TRBV5-4	NA	TGTGCCAGCAGCTTGGCAGGCGGGAGTTGCGAGCAGTACTTC	CASSLAGGSCEQYF
TRBD2	TRBJ2-7	TRBV29-1	NA	TGCAGCGTCCGACTAGCGGACTCCTACGAGCAGTACTTC	CSVRLADSYEQYF
TRBD2	TRBJ2-1	TRBV7-2	NA	TGTGCCAGCAGCCGACATGGGACTAGCGGGTACAATGAGCAGTTCTTC	CASSRHGTSGYNEQFF
TRBD1	TRBJ1-2	TRBV5-1	NA	TGCGCCAGCAGCGAGGGACAGTCTTACGCCGGCTACACCTTC	CASSEGQSYAGYTF
NA	TRBJ1-5	TRBV6-5	NA	TGTGCCAGCAGTTACTCTAATAGCAATCAGCCCCAGCATTTT	CASSYSNSNQPQHF
TRBD1	TRBJ2-5	TRBV25-1	NA	TGTGCCAGCAGACAGGGGGCGCTGGAGACCCAGTACTTC	CASRQGALETQYF
TRBD1	TRBJ1-6	TRBV2	NA	TGTGCCAGCAGTCGGACAGGGCCCTCACCCCTCCACTTT	CASSRTGPSPLHF
NA	TRBJ2-1	TRBV7-9	NA	TGTGCCAGCAGCTTTGCAGGGAATAATCTCTATGAGCAGTTCTTC	CASSFAGNNLYEQFF
TRBD1	TRBJ2-7	TRBV28	NA	TGTGCCAGCAGTCCAACGGGACAGGGTGGGTACGAGCAGTACTTC	CASSPTGQGGYEQYF
NA	TRBJ1-4	TRBV5-6	few	TGTGCCAGCAGCTTTTGGCAGGGGACCGGGGAACTGTTTTTT	CASSFWQGTGELFF
NA	TRBJ1-6	TRBV2	NA	TGTGCCAGAGGGGGGGATCACTCCTATAATTCACCCCTCCACTTT	CARGGDHSYNSPLHF
TRBD1	TRBJ1-4	TRBV7-6	few	TGTGCCAGCAGCAGGGACAGGGGAGCTGAAAAACTGTTTTTT	CASSRDRGAEKLFF
TRBD2	TRBJ2-1	TRBV7-9	NA	TGTGCCAGCAGCTTAGCGGGGCAGACTAGCGGGAGGGACAATGAGCAGTTCTTC	CASSLAGQTSGRDNEQFF
NA	TRBJ2-6	TRBV2	NA	TGTGCCAGCAGTTCATCGTCGGCTGGGGCCAACGTCCTGACTTTC	CASSSSSAGANVLTF
TRBD2	TRBJ2-7	TRBV6-6	NA	TGTGCCAGCAGATCCTCGGGGGGGTCTGCCTACTACGAGCAGTACTTC	CASRSSGGSAYYEQYF
NA	TRBJ2-5	TRBV5-1	NA	TGCGCCAGCAGCCCGGACAGTATTCAAGAGACCCAGTACTTC	CASSPDSIQETQYF
TRBD2	TRBJ2-1	TRBV30	NA	TGTGCCTGGAGTGTAAGACTAGCGGGATTCAATGAGCAGTTCTTC	CAWSVRLAGFNEQFF
TRBD2	TRBJ2-5	TRBV29-1	NA	TGCAGCGTTGAAAACGGGAGGGCTGTGCGGGAGACCCAGTACTTC	CSVENGRAVRETQYF
NA	TRBJ1-2	TRBV7-9	few	TGTGCCAGCAGGGGGCAGGGGCAAAACTATGGCTACACCTTC	CASRGQGQNYGYTF
TRBD2	TRBJ2-7	TRBV28	NA	TGTGCCAGCAGTCCTCAACCGGGACTAGCGGGGAGCTTC	CASSPQPGLAGSF
NA	TRBJ2-7	TRBV5-4	NA	TGTGCCAGCAGTACCCAGGGCAGGTTCGACGAGCAGTACTTC	CASSTQGRFDEQYF
TRBD2	TRBJ2-1	TRBV5-1	NA	TGCGCCAGCAGCTTGGGACTAGCGGGAGCTTACAATGAGCAGTTCTTC	CASSLGLAGAYNEQFF
NA	TRBJ1-2	TRBV28	NA	TGTGCCAGCAGTCTAATACGGACAATGGGCTATGGCTACACCTTC	CASSLIRTMGYGYTF
TRBD2	TRBJ2-2	TRBV4-1	NA	TGCGCCAGCAGCCAACCATATAGCGGGACTAACACCGGGGAGCTGTTTTTT	CASSQPYSGTNTGELFF
NA	TRBJ1-1	TRBV29-1	NA	TGCAGCGTTGTACAGGACAGCTTCGACACTGAAGCTTTCTTT	CSVVQDSFDTEAFF
TRBD2	TRBJ2-3	TRBV5-1	NA	TGCGCCAGCAGCTCTCCCTCGGGAGCGGGGGGAGATACGCAGTATTTT	CASSSPSGAGGDTQYF
NA	TRBJ2-1	TRBV18	NA	TGTGCCAGCTCACCAGCGGCCAATGAGCAGTTCTTC	CASSPAANEQFF
NA	TRBJ2-5	TRBV19	NA	TGTGCCAGTAGTCGGGGGGCGCGGGAGACCCAGTACTTC	CASSRGARETQYF
NA	TRBJ2-3	TRBV15	NA	TGTGCCACCAGCAGAGATACAGGGGGCGCCGGGACTAGCGGCACAGATACGCAGTATTTT	CATSRDTGGAGTSGTDTQYF
NA	TRBJ1-1	TRBV28	NA	TGTGCCAGCAGTTTTGGGTCAGGGCTTGCTTTCTTT	CASSFGSGLAFF
TRBD2	TRBJ2-1	TRBV9	NA	TGTGCCAGCAGCGCTCTTCCGGGACTAGCGGCGAATGAGCAGTTCTTC	CASSALPGLAANEQFF
NA	TRBJ2-7	TRBV6-5	NA	TGTGCCAGCAGTTACCAGGGTGTCAGCTACGAGCAGTACTTC	CASSYQGVSYEQYF
TRBD1	TRBJ1-2	TRBV25-1	NA	TGTGCCAGCAGTCGATACCGGGACAGAAACTACTATGGCTACACCTTC	CASSRYRDRNYYGYTF
TRBD2	TRBJ2-2	TRBV28	NA	TGTGCCAGCAGTTTAGCGGGAGGGACGACCGGGGAGCTGTTTTTT	CASSLAGGTTGELFF
TRBD1	TRBJ1-4	TRBV5-1	NA	TGCGCCAGCAGCCCGGGACAGGGCGTCGCTAATGAAAAACTGTTTTTT	CASSPGQGVANEKLFF
TRBD2	TRBJ2-4	TRBV4-3	NA	TGCGCCAGCAGCCAAGAGGGGGGACTAGCGGGAGGCAAAAACATTCAGTACTTC	CASSQEGGLAGGKNIQYF